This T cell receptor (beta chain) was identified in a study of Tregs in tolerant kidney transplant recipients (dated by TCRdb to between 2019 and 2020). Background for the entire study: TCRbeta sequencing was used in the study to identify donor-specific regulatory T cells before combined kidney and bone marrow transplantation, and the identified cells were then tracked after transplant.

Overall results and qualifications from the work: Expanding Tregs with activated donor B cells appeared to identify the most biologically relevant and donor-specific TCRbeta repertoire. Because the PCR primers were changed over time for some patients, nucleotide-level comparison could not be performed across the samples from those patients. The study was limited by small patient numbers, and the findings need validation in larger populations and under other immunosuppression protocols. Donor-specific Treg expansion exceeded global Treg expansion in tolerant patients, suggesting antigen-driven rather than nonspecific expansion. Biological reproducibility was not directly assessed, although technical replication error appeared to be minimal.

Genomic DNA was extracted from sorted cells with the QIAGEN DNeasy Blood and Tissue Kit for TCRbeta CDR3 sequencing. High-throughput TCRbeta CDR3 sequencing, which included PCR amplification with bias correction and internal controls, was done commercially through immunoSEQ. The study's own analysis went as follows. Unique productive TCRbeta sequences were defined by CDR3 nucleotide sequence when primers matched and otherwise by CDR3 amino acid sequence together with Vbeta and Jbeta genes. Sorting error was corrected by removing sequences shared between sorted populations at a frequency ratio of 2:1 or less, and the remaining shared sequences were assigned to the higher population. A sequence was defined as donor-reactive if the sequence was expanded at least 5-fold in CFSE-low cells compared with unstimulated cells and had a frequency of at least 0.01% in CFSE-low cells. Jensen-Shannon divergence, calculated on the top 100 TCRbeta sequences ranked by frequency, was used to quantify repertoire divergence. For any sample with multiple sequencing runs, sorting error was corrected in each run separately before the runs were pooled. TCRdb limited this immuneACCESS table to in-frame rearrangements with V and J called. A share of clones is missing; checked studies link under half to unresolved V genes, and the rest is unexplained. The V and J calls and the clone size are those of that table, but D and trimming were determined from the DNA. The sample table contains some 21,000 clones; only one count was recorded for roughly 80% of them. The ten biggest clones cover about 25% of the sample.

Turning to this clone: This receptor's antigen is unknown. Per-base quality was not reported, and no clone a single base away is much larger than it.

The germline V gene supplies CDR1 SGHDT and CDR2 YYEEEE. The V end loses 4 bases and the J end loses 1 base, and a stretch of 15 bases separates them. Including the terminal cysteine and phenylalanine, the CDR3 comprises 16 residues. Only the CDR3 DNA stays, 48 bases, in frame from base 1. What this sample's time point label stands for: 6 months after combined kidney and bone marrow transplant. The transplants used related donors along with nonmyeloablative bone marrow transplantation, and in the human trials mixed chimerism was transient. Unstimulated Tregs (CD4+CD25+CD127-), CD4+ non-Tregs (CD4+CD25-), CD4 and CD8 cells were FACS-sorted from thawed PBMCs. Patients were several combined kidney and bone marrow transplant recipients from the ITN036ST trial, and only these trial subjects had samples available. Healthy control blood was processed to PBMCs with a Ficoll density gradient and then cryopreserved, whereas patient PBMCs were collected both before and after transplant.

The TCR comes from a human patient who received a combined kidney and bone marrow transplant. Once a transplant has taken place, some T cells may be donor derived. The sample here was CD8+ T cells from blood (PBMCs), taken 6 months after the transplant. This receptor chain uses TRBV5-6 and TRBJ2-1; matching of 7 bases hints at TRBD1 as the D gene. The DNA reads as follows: TGTGCCAGCAGCCGTCAGGGGGGAGAATCCTACAATGAGCAGTTCTTC. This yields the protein CASSRQGGESYNEQFF.